Following are 18 T cell receptor beta chains from one sample sequenced in a study of regulatory T cells in long-lasting Graves disease. Arm-PCR of CDR3 regions and iRepertoire HTBI primers were used to build TCR beta libraries. TCRdb called the multiplex PCR reads again in MiXCR, with one record for every CDR3 protein. The sample includes hundreds of thousands of distinct CDR3 sequences, around 12% of them seen just once. Documented time point: newly diagnosed GD, antithyroid drugs for less than 3 months. Construction of the TCR library relied on RNA isolated from PBMCs. The same data also contributed to another study, on T cells in Graves' hyperthyroidism and ophthalmopathy.

The sample in question was peripheral blood mononuclear cells (PBMCs), obtained at new diagnosis, from a patient treated with antithyroid drugs. All receptors come from a woman aged 25-40 years with Graves disease.

The V and J genes are TRBV30 and TRBJ2-2; 8 bases line up with TRBD2. V gave up 6 bases and J gave up 8 bases; unmatched junction bases: 11. The CDR3 loop spans 14 amino acids. Germline loops: CDR1 GTSNPN, CDR2 SVGIG (reference sequence). The chain's CDR3 is CACLPGLAPGELFF. CDR3 in DNA: TGTGCCTGCCTCCCCGGACTAGCCCCTGGGGAGCTGTTTTTT.

This clonotype was seen ten or more times. This rearrangement joins TRBV12-3 or TRBV12-4 to TRBJ1-2, with 8 bases that match TRBD1. CDR3 length equals 14 residues. The ends lost 6 bases at V and 7 bases at J; junction bases unmatched: 10. This chain's CDR3 is CASSLMNRGFGYTF. The DNA for the CDR3 is TGTGCCAGCAGCCTAATGAACAGGGGGTTTGGCTACACCTTC.

This clonotype was observed many times. The chain carries TRBV10-3 and TRBJ1-6; D possibly corresponds to TRBD1 (5 bases). In germline, CDR1 is ENHRY, CDR2 SYGVKD. The CDR3 contains 19 residues. V lost 0 bases to trimming and J lost 2 bases, with 17 bases between them. For the CDR3, the DNA is TGTGCCATCAGTGAGTCTGGTTTGGTGACAGAACCCTATAATTCACCCCTCCACTTT. This translates into CAISESGLVTEPYNSPLHF.

At least ten counts were recorded for this clonotype. The CDR3 is CATSRGGQVVGGYTF. The DNA of the CDR3 is TGTGCCACCAGCAGAGGAGGTCAAGTGGTTGGAGGCTACACCTTC. V is TRBV15 and J is TRBJ1-2, with unresolved D. This CDR3 comprises 15 residues. Between the trimmed V and J ends, which lost 1 base and 8 bases, there was a span of 17 bases. Germline V gene sequence: CDR1 LNHNV, CDR2 YYDKDF (reference sequence).

The table lists this clonotype with many counts. V usage is TRBV10-3 and J usage is TRBJ1-1; a weak D match, TRBD1 (5 bases). Germline CDR1 and CDR2: ENHRY and SYGVKD. V dropped 0 bases and J dropped 3 bases, with 8 bases sitting between them. The CDR3 contains 14 residues. The CDR3: CAISESAGYTEAFF. The CDR3 DNA sequence: TGTGCCATCAGTGAGTCGGCAGGGTACACTGAAGCTTTCTTT.

This clonotype has at least ten counts. CDR3 residues: CASRTSGTNEQFF. The CDR3 nucleotides read TGTGCCAGTCGGACTAGCGGTACAAATGAGCAGTTCTTC. This rearrangement joins TRBV12-3 or TRBV12-4 to TRBJ2-1; 10 bases align to TRBD2. Trimming removed 9 bases from V and 7 bases from J; junction bases left unmatched: 6. The CDR3 has 13 amino acids.

This clonotype showed up just a few times. The rearrangement links TRBV5-6 to TRBJ2-7; TRBD1 or TRBD2 may be the D gene (5 bases each). V shed 4 bases and J shed 4 bases, with 15 bases lying between them. Germline lookup yields CDR1 SGHDT and CDR2 YYEEEE. The CDR3 covers 14 residues. CDR3 amino acids: CASSQTGTLYEQYF. CDR3 nucleotides: TGTGCCAGCAGCCAGACCGGGACCTTATACGAGCAGTACTTC. Combining the CDR3 with reference TRBV5-6 and TRBJ2-7 gives the whole variable domain DAGVTQSPTHLIKTRGQQVTLRCSPKSGHDTVSWYQQALGQGPQFIFQYYEEEERQRGNFPDRFSGHQFPNYSSELNVNALLLGDSALYLCASSQTGTLYEQYFGPGTRLTVT.

Ten or more counts support this clonotype. The rearrangement links TRBV20-1 to TRBJ1-6; D is undetermined. The V end was cut by 3 bases, the J end by 0 bases, with 12 bases between. The CDR3 covers 16 residues. Germline values: CDR1 DFQATT, CDR2 SNEGSKA (reference sequence). As DNA, the CDR3 is TGCAGTGCTAGTGTGTTAAGGAGCTCCTATAATTCACCCCTCCACTTT. It encodes CSASVLRSSYNSPLHF.

This clonotype was seen at least ten times. One end of the junction does not line up with germline, which may come from a read error. V usage is TRBV28 and J usage is TRBJ2-5; D gene unclear. This CDR3 has 11 residues. Germline V gene lookup returns CDR1 MDHEN and CDR2 SYDVKM. Written as DNA, the CDR3 is TGTGCCAGCAGCTTATATGAGACCCAGTACTTC. Protein: CASSLYETQYF. The whole variable domain, remainder taken from reference TRBV28 and TRBJ2-5, is DVKVTQSSRYLVKRTGEKVFLECVQDMDHENMFWYRQDPGLGLRLIYFSYDVKMKEKGDIPEGYSVSREKKERFSLILESASTNQTSMYLCASSLYETQYFGPGTRLLVL.

In this sample, this clonotype turned up many times. The V call is TRBV6-5, the J call TRBJ2-2, with unresolved D. Germline CDR1 and CDR2: MNHEY and SVGAGI. The V end lost 2 bases, the J end lost 7 bases, and 14 bases lay between the germline ends. This CDR3 is 15 amino acids long. In nucleotides, the CDR3 is TGTGCCAGCAGTTACCGGCAGATCGTGGTCGGGGAGCTGTTTTTT. It yields the protein CASSYRQIVVGELFF.

V usage is TRBV19 and J usage is TRBJ2-7, with no clear D. V was clipped by 5 bases and J by 0 bases, with 8 bases between them. The CDR3 runs to 13 residues. Looked up from germline, CDR1 is LNHDA and CDR2 is SQIVND (reference sequence). The CDR3 spells CASSFSYSYEQYF. The DNA of the CDR3 is TGTGCCAGTAGTTTCAGCTACTCCTACGAGCAGTACTTC.

This clonotype was seen many times. This chain connects TRBV9 to TRBJ1-1; 8 nucleotides line up with TRBD1. The CDR3 has 20 amino acids. Germline values: CDR1 SGDLS, CDR2 YYNGEE. V was clipped by 4 bases and J by 2 bases; unmatched bases: 22. The CDR3 here is CASSTQGGTGSPQDNTEAFF. The DNA of the CDR3 is TGTGCCAGCAGCACCCAGGGTGGGACAGGATCCCCGCAAGATAACACTGAAGCTTTCTTT.

The chain couples TRBV6-1 to TRBJ2-2, with 10 bases that match TRBD1. The length of the CDR3 is 14 residues. V shed 6 bases, J shed 6 bases, and the junction held 4 bases outside the gene matches. Germline assignment: CDR1 MNHNS and CDR2 SASEGT. CDR3 sequence reads: CASRRQGAAGELFF. CDR3 nucleotides: TGTGCCAGCAGGCGACAGGGGGCTGCCGGGGAGCTGTTTTTT.

The table lists this clonotype with a few counts. J is TRBJ1-5 and V is TRBV6-1; D ambiguous. Deletions cut 8 bases from V and 3 bases from J, with 17 bases between. The CDR3 is 15 residues long. The germline CDR1 and CDR2 sequences are MNHNS and SASEGT. CDR3 nucleotide sequence: TGTGCCAGCTCTCGCCGGGTCCCGCCCAATCAGCCCCAGCATTTT. It encodes CASSRRVPPNQPQHF.

This clonotype was found many times. V and J are TRBV7-2 and TRBJ1-1; weak D call: TRBD1 (6 bases). CDR3 length: 15 amino acids. Germline CDR1 reads SGHTA; CDR2 reads FQGNSA. V was trimmed by 1 base and J by 4 bases, leaving 13 bases between them. Here the CDR3 DNA reads TGTGCCAGCAGCTTAGTGAACAGGGAAGGCACTGAAGCTTTCTTT. This encodes CASSLVNREGTEAFF.

J is TRBJ2-1 and V is TRBV29-1, with D perhaps TRBD1 or TRBD2 (5 bases each). The CDR3 has 19 amino acids. CDR1 and CDR2 (germline): SQVTM, ANQGSEA. Trimming shortened V by 0 bases and J by 7 bases, and 28 bases separated the two germline ends. This CDR3 reads CSVEDKDLRWDPLKNEQFF. CDR3 sequence (DNA): TGCAGCGTTGAAGATAAGGATCTCCGGTGGGACCCACTGAAGAATGAGCAGTTCTTC.

This clonotype has a single count. This likely came from a read error, as a far larger clone is one base away. The chain employs TRBV11-2 and TRBJ2-7, with a possible D match to TRBD2 (7 bases). Trimming took 3 bases from V and 9 from J, leaving 12 bases between them. This CDR3 spans 12 amino acids. The germline CDR1 and CDR2 sequences are SGHAT and FQNNGV. In nucleotides, the CDR3 is TGTGCCAGCAGCTTCGAGGGGGGGCGGCAGTACTTC. Its protein is CASSFEGGRQYF.

There are many counts of this clonotype. The chain recombines TRBV19 with TRBJ1-1, with TRBD1 matching 7 bases. Germline CDR1 reads LNHDA; CDR2 reads SQIVND (reference sequence). The length of the CDR3 is 17 residues. Trimming at V came to 4 bases and at J to 0 bases, leaving 11 bases not matched to a gene. Written as DNA, the CDR3 is TGTGCCAGTAGTAGATTAACGACAGGGAGGATGAACACTGAAGCTTTCTTT. Its protein is CASSRLTTGRMNTEAFF.